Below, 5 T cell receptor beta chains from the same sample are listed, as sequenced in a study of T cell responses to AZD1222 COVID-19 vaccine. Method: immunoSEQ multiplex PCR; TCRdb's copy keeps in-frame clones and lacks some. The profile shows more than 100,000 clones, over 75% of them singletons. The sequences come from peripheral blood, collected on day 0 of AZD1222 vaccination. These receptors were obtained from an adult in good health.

CDR3: CASSYRDGVGTQYF. Written as DNA, the CDR3 is TGTGCCAGCAGCTACCGGGACGGCGTCGGTACGCAGTATTTT. The gene calls are TRBV28 and TRBJ2-3; D possibly uses TRBD1 or TRBD2 (5 bases each). The CDR3 contains 14 residues. CDR1 is MDHEN, CDR2 SYDVKM, per germline. Trimming took 6 bases from V and 8 from J, leaving 18 bases between them.

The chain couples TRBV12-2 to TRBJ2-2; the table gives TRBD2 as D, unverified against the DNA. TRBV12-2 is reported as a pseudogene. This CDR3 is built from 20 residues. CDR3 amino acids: CASRFSAWTSGRTYTGELFF. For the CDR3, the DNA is TGTGCAAGTCGCTTTTCGGCCTGGACTAGCGGGAGGACCTACACCGGGGAGCTGTTTTTT.

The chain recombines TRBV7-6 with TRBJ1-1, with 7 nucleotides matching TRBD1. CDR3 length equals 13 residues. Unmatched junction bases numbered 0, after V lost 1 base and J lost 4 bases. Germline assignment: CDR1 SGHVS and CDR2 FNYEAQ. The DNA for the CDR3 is TGTGCCAGCAGCTTAGGACAGGGCACTGAAGCTTTCTTT. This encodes CASSLGQGTEAFF.

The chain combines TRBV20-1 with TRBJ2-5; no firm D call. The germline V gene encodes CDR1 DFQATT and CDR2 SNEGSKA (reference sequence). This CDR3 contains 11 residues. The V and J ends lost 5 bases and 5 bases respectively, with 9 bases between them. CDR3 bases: TGCAGTGCTTCCAAAGGGGAGACCCAGTACTTC. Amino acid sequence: CSASKGETQYF.

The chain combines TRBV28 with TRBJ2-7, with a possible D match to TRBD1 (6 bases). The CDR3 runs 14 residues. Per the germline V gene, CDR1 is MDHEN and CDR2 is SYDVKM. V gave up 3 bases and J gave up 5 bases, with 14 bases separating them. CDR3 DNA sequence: TGTGCCAGCAGTTTGTCTACAGGGATCGACGAGCAGTACTTC. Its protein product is CASSLSTGIDEQYF.